This section outlines one TCR beta chain sequence together with its context. In the authors' methods: Using reference gene primer amplification, nucleated cell counts were estimated. Assay used: immunoSEQ multiplex PCR; TCRdb lists only in-frame clones, some missing. From that table come the V and J calls and clone size; the DNA was used to work out D and trimming. The sample has under 200,000 clones; 79% are singletons. The junction had 4 bases not matched to a gene; V was cut back by 0 bases and J by 9 bases. Germline values: CDR1 SGHRS, CDR2 YFSETQ. The CDR3 spans 13 residues. This record comes from a study of blood T cell repertoires in COVID-19. The overall study: Material from acute and convalescent COVID-19 was sourced from the United States, Italy and Spain. T cells, B-cell-depleted T cells, or PBMCs provided the cDNA or gDNA that served as material.

The rearrangement uses TRBV5-1 and TRBJ2-3; 7 bases match TRBD1. The sequenced sample consisted of peripheral blood. The receptor's source is a man aged 55 to 70 with active or convalescent COVID-19. The CDR3 bases are TGCGCCAGCAGCTTGGGACAGGGTACGACGCAGTATTTT. This sequence encodes CASSLGQGTTQYF.